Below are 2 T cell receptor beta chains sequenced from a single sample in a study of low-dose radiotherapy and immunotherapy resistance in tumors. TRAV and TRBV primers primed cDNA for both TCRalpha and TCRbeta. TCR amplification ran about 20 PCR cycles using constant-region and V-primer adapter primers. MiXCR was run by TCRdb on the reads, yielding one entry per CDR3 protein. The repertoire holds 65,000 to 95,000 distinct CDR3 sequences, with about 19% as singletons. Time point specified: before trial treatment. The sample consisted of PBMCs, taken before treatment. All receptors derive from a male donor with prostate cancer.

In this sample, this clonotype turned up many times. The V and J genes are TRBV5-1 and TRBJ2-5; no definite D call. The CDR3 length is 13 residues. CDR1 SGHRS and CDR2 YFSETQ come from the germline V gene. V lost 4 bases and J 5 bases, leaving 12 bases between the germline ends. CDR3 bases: TGCGCCAGCAGCCGTTCGGTGGGGGAGACCCAGTACTTC. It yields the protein CASSRSVGETQYF.

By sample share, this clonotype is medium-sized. CDR3 coding DNA: TGTGCCAGCAGCCCGATGGCGGGTTCCTACGAGCAGTACTTC. Residues: CASSPMAGSYEQYF. The chain is built from TRBV6-1 and TRBJ2-7; a possible D gene is TRBD2 (5 bases). This CDR3 comprises 14 residues. Trimming removed 6 bases at V and 1 base at J, with 13 bases between. Germline V gives CDR1 MNHNS, CDR2 SASEGT.